Listed below are T cell receptor beta chains from one sample, sequenced in a study of blood T cells in healthy people across ages. TCRdb recomputed calls from the 5' RACE reads with MiXCR, one row per CDR3 protein. The repertoire holds 1.5 million to 2 million distinct CDR3 sequences, about 35% seen once, with 11% in the top ten. The specimen sequenced was blood. The receptors shown here come from a woman in her 30s in good health. The CDR3 runs from the conserved cysteine through the conserved F or W. The size field is filled for only some rows; it gives once, few, many or a size class.

few TRBV11-2 CASSPLAGAGREQFF
NA TRBV6-2/TRBV6-3 CASMDSPTAYGYTF
NA TRBV24-1 CATSDATQINNEQYF
NA TRBV30 CAWSVGKGEEKLFF
few TRBV12-3/TRBV12-4 CASITGTGAAEAFF
NA TRBV4-2 CASSQDRGGASYNEQYF
NA TRBV9 CASSVGDRGGHEQFF
NA TRBV3-1 CASSQDGEGLSTDTQYF
NA TRBV20-1 CSARRSGSKGNEQFF
NA TRBV18 CASSLSKRFTDTQYF
once TRBV5-1 CASSLPHYEQYF
NA TRBV5-4 CASRRTGGSRETQYF
NA TRBV6-5 CASRPQAPSNTIYF
NA TRBV10-3 CAISESSGRVGLGTDTQYF